One and the same sample provided the 28 T cell receptor beta chains below, sequenced in a study of CD8+CD57+ T cells in acquired aplastic anemia. Genomic DNA, the template, was used for profiling of the TCR beta VDJ and CDR3. From the reads, TCRdb called clonotypes with MiXCR, one entry per CDR3 protein. Of under 200,000 distinct CDR3 sequences listed, around 40% were seen once; the top ten hold around 0.96%. Sequencing was performed on sorted CD4+, CD8+, or CD8+CD57+ T cells (not recorded which) from PBMCs. Every receptor here comes from a human donor in good health.

This clonotype has just a few counts. The genes are TRBV10-3 and TRBJ2-2, with TRBD2 matching over 9 bases. The trim removed 0 bases at V and 2 bases at J, leaving 4 bases unmatched. This CDR3 has 17 amino acids. Germline CDR1 is ENHRY and CDR2 is SYGVKD. The CDR3 DNA is TGTGCCATCAGTGAGTCCGTGACTAGCGGTAACACCGGGGAGCTGTTTTTT. Translating it yields CAISESVTSGNTGELFF.

The chain is built from TRBV7-6 and TRBJ1-1; TRBD1 agrees at 9 bases. With 5 bases clipped from V and 6 bases from J, the junction kept 16 bases outside the gene matches. This CDR3 comprises 17 residues. From germline, CDR1 is SGHVS and CDR2 FNYEAQ. CDR3 bases: TGTGCCAGCAGCCCCGGGACAGGGCAGTCTAGAAGGGCTGAAGCTTTCTTT. It encodes CASSPGTGQSRRAEAFF. The entire variable domain, with the rest obtained from reference TRBV7-6 and TRBJ1-1, is as follows: GAGVSQSPRYKVTKRGQDVALRCDPISGHVSLYWYRQALGQGPEFLTYFNYEAQQDKSGLPNDRFSAERPEGSISTLTIQRTEQRDSAMYRCASSPGTGQSRRAEAFFGQGTRLTVV.

This clonotype was seen ten or more times. The V gene is TRBV24-1, the J gene TRBJ2-5; D might be TRBD2 (5 bases). The CDR3 contains 15 residues. Germline loops: CDR1 KGHDR, CDR2 SFDVKD. The ends were cut back, 2 bases at V and 4 bases at J, with 13 bases in the middle. CDR3 nucleotides: TGTGCCACCAGTGATTATCTGGGTGGAGGAGAGACCCAGTACTTC. Translated: CATSDYLGGGETQYF.

This clonotype was counted at least ten times. The V gene is TRBV20-1, the J gene TRBJ2-5; TRBD2 aligns across 9 bases. Unmatched junction bases numbered 13, after V lost 3 bases and J lost 5 bases. The CDR3 contains 16 residues. Germline V CDR1 and CDR2: DFQATT, SNEGSKA (reference sequence). CDR3 bases: TGCAGTGCTAGGGCTCCTGGCGGGGGGGCGTATGAGACCCAGTACTTC. This sequence encodes CSARAPGGGAYETQYF.

This clonotype came up a few times. The chain joins TRBV27 to TRBJ1-1; D is unresolved. Germline CDR1 is MNHEY and CDR2 is SMNVEV (reference sequence). V was shortened by 3 bases and J by 2 bases, with 7 bases between the two germline ends. The CDR3 extends over 13 amino acids. The CDR3 spells CASSFRGNTEAFF. The CDR3, as DNA: TGTGCCAGCAGTTTCCGAGGAAACACTGAAGCTTTCTTT.

A remark on this clonotype: Germline and junction disagree at one end, which may indicate a read error. The CDR3 region is CAISEMTSGSNEQFF. The DNA for the CDR3 is TGTGCCATCAGTGAGATGACTAGCGGGAGCAATGAGCAGTTCTTC. This chain joins TRBV2 and TRBJ2-1, with TRBD2 matching 12 bases. Germline V gene sequence: CDR1 SNHLY, CDR2 FYNNEI. CDR3 length equals 15 residues.

This clonotype has a handful of counts. DNA of the CDR3: TGTGCCAGCAGCGAGAGCGGGAGCTATGAGCAGTTCTTC. Its translation is CASSESGSYEQFF. This chain links TRBV7-2 with TRBJ2-1; 8 bases are shared with TRBD2. V was pared by 5 bases and J by 8 bases, with 5 bases of the junction left unmatched. Germline V lookup: CDR1 SGHTA, CDR2 FQGNSA. The CDR3 runs 13 residues.

This clonotype came up many times. The CDR3 nucleotides read TGTGCCAGCTCACCAGGCAGGGGGCGAAGTCACGAGCAGTACTTC. Amino acid sequence: CASSPGRGRSHEQYF. The rearrangement joins TRBV18 to TRBJ2-7, with 8 bases identical to TRBD1. Trimming took 2 bases from V and 5 from J; bases not matched to a gene: 8. The CDR3 extends over 15 amino acids. Germline V gene lookup returns CDR1 KGHSH and CDR2 LQKENI. Supplemented by reference TRBV18 and TRBJ2-7, the full variable domain reads NAGVMQNPRHLVRRRGQEARLRCSPMKGHSHVYWYRQLPEEGLKFMVYLQKENIIDESGMPKERFSAEFPKEGPSILRIQQVVRGDSAAYFCASSPGRGRSHEQYFGPGTRLTVT.

The V and J genes are TRBV6-5 and TRBJ1-2, with D maybe TRBD1 (5 bases). Between the trimmed V and J ends, which lost 4 bases and 8 bases, there was a span of 11 bases. The CDR3 is made up of 12 amino acids. Germline CDR1 is MNHEY and CDR2 is SVGAGI. The CDR3 DNA reads as TGTGCCAGCAGTTCGGGGGGGAACGGCTACACCTTC. Translation gives CASSSGGNGYTF.

The chain carries TRBV2 and TRBJ1-1; no firm D call. The V end was cut by 6 bases, the J end by 10 bases, with 9 bases between. Germline CDR1 SNHLY, CDR2 FYNNEI. This CDR3 spans 10 amino acids. The CDR3, as DNA: TGTGCCAGCAGCCTCACCGGAGCTTTCTTT. Translating it yields CASSLTGAFF.

This sequence joins TRBV7-9 and TRBJ2-7, with D perhaps assigned TRBD1 or TRBD2 (5 bases each). Germline loops: CDR1 SEHNR, CDR2 FQNEAQ (reference sequence). The V end lost 6 bases, the J end lost 6 bases, and 18 bases lay between the germline ends. The CDR3 is 14 amino acids. Written as DNA, the CDR3 is TGTGCCAGCAGTTCTGGGACCTTATTATCCGAGCAGTACTTC. It codes for CASSSGTLLSEQYF.

The rearrangement links TRBV24-1 to TRBJ1-5; the match to TRBD1 covers 7 bases. The CDR3 contains 14 residues. Germline V gene data show CDR1 as KGHDR and CDR2 as SFDVKD. After removal of 7 bases from V and 2 bases from J, the junction contained 4 bases not matched to a gene. The CDR3 DNA sequence: TGTGCCACCAGCTCCGGGACAGGCAATCAGCCCCAGCATTTT. This gives the protein CATSSGTGNQPQHF.

In regard to this clonotype: A single base separates this from a much larger clone, so it may be a read error. The chain carries TRBV12-3 or TRBV12-4 and TRBJ1-5; no definite D call. V lost 1 base to trimming and J lost 2 bases, with 9 bases between them. This CDR3 has 15 amino acids. The CDR3 sequence: CASSLVGCGNQPQHF. The CDR3 DNA follows: TGTGCCAGCAGTTTAGTGGGGTGCGGCAATCAGCCCCAGCATTTT.

The chain is built from TRBV7-2 and TRBJ2-7; no clear D gene. The CDR3 extends over 12 amino acids. Germline V gives CDR1 SGHTA, CDR2 FQGNSA. Trimming shortened V by 5 bases and J by 4 bases, and 9 bases separated the two germline ends. The CDR3 DNA sequence: TGTGCCAGCAGCCAAGATCGGTACGAGCAGTACTTC. As protein: CASSQDRYEQYF.

The V and J genes are TRBV7-3 and TRBJ2-2; D is ambiguous. V was shortened by 0 bases and J by 6 bases, with 14 bases between the two germline ends. Germline lookup yields CDR1 SGHTA and CDR2 FQGTGA. The CDR3 has 16 amino acids. This CDR3 reads CASSLTAAEESGELFF. The CDR3 DNA follows: TGTGCCAGCAGCTTAACGGCGGCCGAGGAGTCCGGGGAGCTGTTTTTT.

This clonotype was seen more than once but under ten times. The chain couples TRBV15 to TRBJ1-6; TRBD1 matches 9 bases. Germline CDR1 is LNHNV and CDR2 is YYDKDF (reference sequence). Trimming at V came to 0 bases and at J to 19 bases, leaving 4 bases not matched to a gene. This CDR3 is built from 12 residues. The CDR3, as DNA: TGTGCCACCAGCAGAGAAGGACAGGGGAGGCACTTT. The encoded protein is CATSREGQGRHF.

This clonotype was seen only a few times. A junction boundary mismatches the germline segment, possibly from a read error. The chain combines TRBV4-2 with TRBJ1-1, with D maybe TRBD1 (5 bases). Per the germline V gene, CDR1 is LGHNA and CDR2 is YNFKEQ. The CDR3 runs 15 residues. DNA of the CDR3: TGTGCCAACAGCCAAGACGGGGCGGGTACCACTGAAGCTTTCTTT. Translation gives CANSQDGAGTTEAFF.

This clonotype was detected ten times or more. The chain is built from TRBV6-5 and TRBJ1-2; 8 bases align to TRBD1. There are 15 residues in the CDR3. Trimming cost V 1 base and J 7 bases; bases outside gene matches: 8. From germline, CDR1 is MNHEY and CDR2 SVGAGI. The CDR3 DNA reads as TGTGCCAGCAGTTACTTCGGACAGGGAATTGGTGGCTACACCTTC. Translation: CASSYFGQGIGGYTF.

The chain has TRBV25-1 and TRBJ1-2; D is unresolved. Per germline, CDR1 MGHDK and CDR2 SYGVNS. This CDR3 has 16 amino acids. The ends were cut back, 3 bases at V and 5 bases at J, with 19 bases in the middle. CDR3 nucleotide sequence: TGTGCCAGCAGTGATACGACCCTCGGACGCGGGTATGGCTACACCTTC. This sequence encodes CASSDTTLGRGYGYTF.

V and J are TRBV2 and TRBJ2-7, with TRBD1 identical over 8 bases. The junction had 10 bases not matched to a gene; V was cut back by 6 bases and J by 3 bases. The CDR3 covers 15 residues. Germline values: CDR1 SNHLY, CDR2 FYNNEI. DNA for the CDR3: TGTGCCAGCAGCTCCAGGACAGGGAAACTCTACGAGCAGTACTTC. This translates into CASSSRTGKLYEQYF.

This clonotype was counted at least ten times. This chain joins TRBV7-9 and TRBJ2-3; TRBD1 matches 8 bases. CDR3 size: 14 residues. With 11 bases clipped from V and 4 bases from J, the junction kept 11 bases outside the gene matches. CDR1 SEHNR and CDR2 FQNEAQ come from the germline V gene (reference sequence). CDR3 nucleotides: TGTGCCGGCGCTGGGACAGGTTTCGCAGATACGCAGTATTTT. It is translated as CAGAGTGFADTQYF. Together with reference TRBV7-9 and TRBJ2-3, the CDR3 gives the full variable domain: DTGVSQNPRHKITKRGQNVTFRCDPISEHNRLYWYRQTLGQGPEFLTYFQNEAQLEKSRLLSDRFSAERPKGSFSTLEIQRTEQGDSAMYLCAGAGTGFADTQYFGPGTRLTVL.

This chain connects TRBV10-1 to TRBJ1-6; D is unclear. The CDR3 runs 10 residues. Germline V gives CDR1 WNHNN, CDR2 SYGVQD (reference sequence). With 5 bases removed from V and 11 bases from J, the gap between germline ends came to 4 bases. Here the CDR3 reads CASSPPPLHF. The DNA of the CDR3 is TGCGCCAGCAGTCCCCCACCCCTCCACTTT.

The V gene is TRBV11-2, the J gene TRBJ1-6; a weak D match, TRBD1 (6 bases). Germline lookup yields CDR1 SGHAT and CDR2 FQNNGV. The CDR3 contains 17 residues. With 4 bases removed from V and 3 bases from J, the gap between germline ends came to 16 bases. This CDR3 reads CASSSTPGQNYNSPLHF. In DNA form, the CDR3 reads TGTGCCAGCAGCTCAACCCCCGGACAGAACTATAATTCACCCCTCCACTTT.

This sequence joins TRBV20-1 and TRBJ1-1; 9 bases line up with TRBD1. After removal of 6 bases from V and 5 bases from J, the junction contained 10 bases not matched to a gene. In germline, CDR1 is DFQATT, CDR2 SNEGSKA (reference sequence). CDR3 length: 14 residues. The CDR3 loop is CSASGQGKATEAFF. CDR3 in DNA: TGCAGTGCATCCGGACAGGGGAAAGCGACTGAAGCTTTCTTT.

This clonotype was seen ten or more times. The chain has TRBV12-3 or TRBV12-4 and TRBJ1-6, with D uncertain. This CDR3 is 13 amino acids long. V lost 7 bases and J 7 bases, leaving 11 bases between the germline ends. For the CDR3, the DNA is TGTGCCAGCACCCTTTGGATAAATTCACCCCTCCACTTT. Amino acid sequence: CASTLWINSPLHF.

The rearrangement links TRBV7-8 to TRBJ2-7, with TRBD1 as a possible D gene (6 bases). Germline-derived CDR1 and CDR2 are SGHVS and FQNEAQ. V shed 4 bases and J shed 3 bases, with 10 bases lying between them. CDR3 length equals 13 residues. CDR3 sequence reads: CASSWTELYEQYF. The CDR3 DNA follows: TGTGCCAGCAGCTGGACAGAGCTCTACGAGCAGTACTTC.

This clonotype was observed a handful of times. This chain links TRBV10-3 with TRBJ2-7; D remains ambiguous. This CDR3 contains 15 residues. Germline-derived CDR1 and CDR2 are ENHRY and SYGVKD. Deletions cut 0 bases from V and 0 bases from J, with 9 bases between. CDR3 loop: CAISESAGFSYEQYF. CDR3 DNA sequence: TGTGCCATCAGTGAGTCGGCCGGGTTCTCCTACGAGCAGTACTTC.

Details on this clonotype: One end of the junction does not line up with germline, which may come from a read error. V usage is TRBV7-3 and J usage is TRBJ1-1; D is ambiguous. This CDR3 contains 13 residues. CDR1 SGHTA and CDR2 FQGTGA come from the germline V gene. The CDR3: CVSGRQANTEAFF. CDR3 bases: TGTGTCAGCGGGAGACAAGCGAACACTGAAGCTTTCTTC.